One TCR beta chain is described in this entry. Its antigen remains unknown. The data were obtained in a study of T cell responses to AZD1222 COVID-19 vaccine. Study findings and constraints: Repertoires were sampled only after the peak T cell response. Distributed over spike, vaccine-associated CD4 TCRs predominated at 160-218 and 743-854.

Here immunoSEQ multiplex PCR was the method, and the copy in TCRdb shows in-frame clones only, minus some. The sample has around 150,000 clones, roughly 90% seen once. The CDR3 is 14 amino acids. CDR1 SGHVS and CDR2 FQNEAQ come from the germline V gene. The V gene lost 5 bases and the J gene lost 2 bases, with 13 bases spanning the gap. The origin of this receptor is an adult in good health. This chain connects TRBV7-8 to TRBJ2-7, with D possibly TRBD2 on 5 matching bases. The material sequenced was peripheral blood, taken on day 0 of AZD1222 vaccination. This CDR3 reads CASSKGGSPYEQYF. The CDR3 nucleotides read TGTGCCAGCAGCAAAGGAGGTAGCCCCTACGAGCAGTACTTC. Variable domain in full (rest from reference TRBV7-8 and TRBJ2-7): GAGVSQSPRYKVAKRGQDVALRCDPISGHVSLFWYQQALGQGPEFLTYFQNEAQLDKSGLPSDRFFAERPEGSVSTLKIQRTQQEDSAVYLCASSKGGSPYEQYFGPGTRLTVT.